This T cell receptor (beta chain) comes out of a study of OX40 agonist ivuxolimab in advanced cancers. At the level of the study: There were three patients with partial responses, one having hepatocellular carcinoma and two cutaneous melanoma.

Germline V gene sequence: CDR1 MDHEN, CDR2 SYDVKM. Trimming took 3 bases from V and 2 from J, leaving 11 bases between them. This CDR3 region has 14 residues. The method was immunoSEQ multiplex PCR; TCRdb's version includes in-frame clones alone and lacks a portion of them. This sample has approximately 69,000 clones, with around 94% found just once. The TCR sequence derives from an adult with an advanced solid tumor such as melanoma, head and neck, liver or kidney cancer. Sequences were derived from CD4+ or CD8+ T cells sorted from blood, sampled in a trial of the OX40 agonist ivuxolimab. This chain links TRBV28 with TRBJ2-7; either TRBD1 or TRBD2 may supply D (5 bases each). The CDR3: CASSLGRLAYEQYF. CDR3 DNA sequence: TGTGCCAGCAGTTTGGGACGTCTAGCCTACGAGCAGTACTTC.